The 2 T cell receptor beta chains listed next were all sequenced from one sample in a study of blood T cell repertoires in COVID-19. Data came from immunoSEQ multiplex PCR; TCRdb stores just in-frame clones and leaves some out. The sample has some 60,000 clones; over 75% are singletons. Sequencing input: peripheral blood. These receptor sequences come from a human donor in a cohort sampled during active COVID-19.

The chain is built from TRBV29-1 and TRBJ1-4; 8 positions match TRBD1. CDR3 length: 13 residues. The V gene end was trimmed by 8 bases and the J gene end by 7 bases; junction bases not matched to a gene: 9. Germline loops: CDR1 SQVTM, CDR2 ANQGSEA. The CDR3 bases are TGCAGCCCGATCAGGGGGCGCGGTGAAAAACTGTTTTTT. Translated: CSPIRGRGEKLFF.

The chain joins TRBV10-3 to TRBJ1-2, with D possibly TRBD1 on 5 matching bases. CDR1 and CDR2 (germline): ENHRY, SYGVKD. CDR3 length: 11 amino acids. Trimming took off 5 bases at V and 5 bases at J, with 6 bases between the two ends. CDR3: CAISSGYGYTF. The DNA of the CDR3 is TGTGCCATCAGTTCAGGGTATGGCTACACCTTC.